This T cell receptor beta chain is from a study of control samples from healthy donors and cancer patients. Assay: immunoSEQ multiplex PCR; the TCRdb copy retains only in-frame clones and omits some. The sample carries roughly 90,000 clones, roughly four fifths recorded once. V lost 0 bases, J lost 4 bases, and 12 bases lay in between. The CDR3 has 15 amino acids. Germline CDR1 reads LGHNA; CDR2 reads YSLEER. The sequence came from a woman in her fifties or sixties in good health. Sequenced: blood. The V gene is TRBV4-3, the J gene TRBJ1-2; TRBD1 is a possible D gene (6 bases). The CDR3 region is CASSQDRGASYGYTF. In DNA form, the CDR3 reads TGCGCCAGCAGCCAAGATCGGGGGGCCTCCTATGGCTACACCTTC.